Given below is one T cell receptor beta chain in context. Its antigen remains unknown. These data belong to a study of beta chain features in type 1 diabetes. As for the study in general: What patients shared with healthy donors was a similar profile of age, gender and cell yields. General study points: Resolution of whether HLA type affects TCRB rearrangement was not achieved here. In every one of the four CD4+ subsets, TCRB CDR3s were moderately but significantly shorter in Type 1 diabetes patients. Amplification by PCR could prefer shorter templates, with the same effect in patients and controls.

What was sequenced were expressed TCRB transcripts, since all of the isolated RNA had been reverse transcribed. Data came from immunoSEQ multiplex PCR; TCRdb stores just in-frame clones and leaves some out. The table shows roughly 300,000 clones, with roughly 8.8% occurring only once. Germline assignment: CDR1 LGHNA and CDR2 YSLEER. This CDR3 has 15 amino acids. Trimming removed 1 base at V and 6 bases at J, with 13 bases between. Sequencing input: central memory CD4+ T cells from blood. The chain carries TRBV4-3 and TRBJ2-1, with D perhaps matching TRBD2 (6 bases). The clonotype was recovered from a man aged 25 to 40 with type 1 diabetes. The DNA of the CDR3 is TGCGCCAGCAGCCAAGTGTTAATGGGGGGCAATGAGCAGTTCTTC. Translating it yields CASSQVLMGGNEQFF.